This paragraph reports one T cell receptor (beta chain). Its target is not known. The germline V gene has CDR1 SGDLS and CDR2 YYNGEE. CDR3 length: 16 residues. V lost 0 bases and J lost 4, with 15 bases in between. Here immunoSEQ multiplex PCR was the method, and the copy in TCRdb shows in-frame clones only, minus some. The data hold 85,000 to 120,000 clones, with around 96% observed a single time. This specimen belongs to a study of cytomegalovirus exposure and HLA in healthy donors. Study-wide findings and caveats: Reports showed the classifier diagnosing cytomegalovirus status with high specificity and sensitivity.

This clonotype originated in a woman aged 18-29 years in good health and CMV-seronegative. Sequencing was carried out using PBMCs. The chain is built from TRBV9 and TRBJ2-3, with D possibly being TRBD2 (6 bases). The chain's CDR3 is CASSVGPQDYPDTQYF. The CDR3 region has the DNA TGTGCCAGCAGCGTAGGTCCGCAGGACTACCCAGATACGCAGTATTTT. The whole variable domain, remainder taken from reference TRBV9 and TRBJ2-3, is DSGVTQTPKHLITATGQRVTLRCSPRSGDLSVYWYQQSLDQGLQFLIQYYNGEERAKGNILERFSAQQFPDLHSELNLSSLELGDSALYFCASSVGPQDYPDTQYFGPGTRLTVL.